This T cell receptor beta chain was obtained from a study of post-analysis software for immune sequencing data. Study-level findings and limits: Among a few TRBV segments more frequent in patients than controls were TRBV5-6, TRBV5-1 and TRBV20-1. F measure showed strong co-clustering of same-batch samples.

As to this clonotype: The antigen is not known.

Germline V gene sequence: CDR1 SGHKS, CDR2 YYEKEE (reference sequence). Trimming pared 0 bases from V and 8 bases from J, leaving 12 bases between. This CDR3 has 14 residues. Built from TCR beta cDNA, the libraries had unique molecular identifiers in them. Out of roughly 0.85 to 10 million T cells, a few hundred thousand cDNA molecules were generated. TCRdb processed the PCR reads anew with MiXCR; each CDR3 protein has one entry. The sample lists 600,000 to 750,000 distinct CDR3 sequences, 55% to 60% occurring once. This TCR was recovered from a girl aged 2 to 9 with multiple sclerosis. The chain employs TRBV5-5 and TRBJ2-1, with D hard to call. Sequencing was carried out using blood. CDR3 nucleotides: TGTGCCAGCAGCTTGGAATGGGGAAGCTATGAGCAGTTCTTC. This gives the protein CASSLEWGSYEQFF.